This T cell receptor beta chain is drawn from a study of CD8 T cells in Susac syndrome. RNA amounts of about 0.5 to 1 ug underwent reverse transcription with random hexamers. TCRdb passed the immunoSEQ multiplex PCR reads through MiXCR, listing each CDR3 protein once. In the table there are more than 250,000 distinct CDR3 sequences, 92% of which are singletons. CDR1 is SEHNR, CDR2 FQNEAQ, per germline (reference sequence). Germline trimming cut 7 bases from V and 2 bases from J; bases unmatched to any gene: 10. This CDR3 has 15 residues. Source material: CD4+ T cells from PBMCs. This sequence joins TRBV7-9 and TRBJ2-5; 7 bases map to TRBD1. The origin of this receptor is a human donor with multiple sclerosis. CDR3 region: CASKWVLGQQETQYF. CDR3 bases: TGTGCCAGCAAGTGGGTACTGGGACAGCAAGAGACCCAGTACTTC.